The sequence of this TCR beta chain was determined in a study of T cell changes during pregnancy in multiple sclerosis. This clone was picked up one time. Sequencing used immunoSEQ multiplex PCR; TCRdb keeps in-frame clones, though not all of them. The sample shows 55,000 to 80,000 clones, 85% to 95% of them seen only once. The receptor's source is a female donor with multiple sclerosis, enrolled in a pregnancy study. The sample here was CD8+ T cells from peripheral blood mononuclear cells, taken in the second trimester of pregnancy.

The CDR3 here is CASSLSGWAGANVLTF. Here the CDR3 DNA reads TGTGCCAGCAGCTTATCCGGGTGGGCTGGGGCCAACGTCCTGACTTTC. This sequence joins TRBV7-9 and TRBJ2-6; no firm D call. The V and J ends lost 2 bases and 2 bases respectively, with 10 bases between them. The germline V gene encodes CDR1 SEHNR and CDR2 FQNEAQ (reference sequence). The CDR3 is 16 amino acids.